Following are 8 T cell receptor beta chains from one sample sequenced in a study of shared clonotypes between healthy human individuals. Libraries were prepared by immunoSEQ multiplex PCR; TCRdb keeps only in-frame clonotypes and omits some of them. Here the sample spans approximately 640,000 clones, approximately 79% being singletons. What was sequenced was memory CD4+ T cells sorted from blood. Subset indicated: CD45RA-negative fraction. These receptors were collected from a woman under 40 in good health.

The V and J genes are TRBV6-1 and TRBJ1-5, with D perhaps TRBD1 (6 bases). This CDR3 has 15 amino acids. Germline V CDR1 and CDR2: MNHNS, SASEGT. V lost 6 bases and J 1 base, leaving 13 bases between the germline ends. The CDR3 sequence is CASSEQGISNQPQHF. CDR3 nucleotide sequence: TGTGCCAGCAGCGAACAGGGTATAAGCAATCAGCCCCAGCATTTT.

This clone came up a few times. This sequence joins TRBV25-1 and TRBJ1-5; TRBD1 agrees at 9 bases. CDR3 length equals 15 residues. The germline gives CDR1 MGHDK, CDR2 SYGVNS. J was trimmed by 6 bases and V by 6 bases; bases with no gene match: 9. The CDR3 sequence is CASSSGGTGRQPQHF. The CDR3 DNA sequence: TGTGCCAGCAGCTCCGGCGGGACAGGGCGTCAGCCCCAGCATTTT.

This clone has only one observation. CDR3 nucleotides: TGTGCCAGCAGCTCCTCCTCAAGTACCGGGGAGCTGTTTTTT. It translates to CASSSSSSTGELFF. The chain combines TRBV11-2 with TRBJ2-2, with D uncertain. CDR3 length: 14 residues. Germline loops: CDR1 SGHAT, CDR2 FQNNGV. Trimming removed 4 bases at V and 5 bases at J, with 11 bases between.

There are a few counts of this clone. The sample carries other DNA sequences with the same CDR3. The genes are TRBV7-9 and TRBJ2-1; tentatively, D is TRBD2 (5 bases). Germline V gene sequence: CDR1 SEHNR, CDR2 FQNEAQ (reference sequence). The CDR3 covers 15 residues. Trimming removed 5 bases from V and 0 bases from J, with 11 bases in between. In DNA form, the CDR3 reads TGTGCCAGCAGCCCCCGGGGAAACTCCTACAATGAGCAGTTCTTC. Its protein is CASSPRGNSYNEQFF.

This chain links TRBV6-6 with TRBJ2-3; D may match TRBD1 or TRBD2 (5 bases each). The V end lost 2 bases, the J end lost 1 base, and 13 bases lay between the germline ends. This CDR3 is 16 amino acids long. From germline, CDR1 is MNHNY and CDR2 SVGAGI (reference sequence). The CDR3 region has the DNA TGTGCCAGCAGTTACCTCCGACGGGGACGCACAGATACGCAGTATTTT. This gives the protein CASSYLRRGRTDTQYF.

This clone was seen once. This chain joins TRBV7-6 and TRBJ2-1, with TRBD2 matching 8 bases. Germline V gene sequence: CDR1 SGHVS, CDR2 FNYEAQ. This CDR3 has 16 residues. Losses at the gene ends were 0 bases for V and 5 bases for J; bases not matched to a gene: 6. This chain's CDR3 is CASSLASAGGDNEQFF. CDR3 bases: TGTGCCAGCAGCTTAGCCTCCGCGGGAGGAGACAATGAGCAGTTCTTC.

The genes are TRBV27 and TRBJ2-3; TRBD2 is a possible D gene (6 bases). V lost 5 bases and J 5 bases, leaving 17 bases between the germline ends. The CDR3 loop spans 15 amino acids. Germline assignment: CDR1 MNHEY and CDR2 SMNVEV (reference sequence). CDR3 region: CASSPPGTRIDTQYF. CDR3 sequence (DNA): TGTGCCAGCAGTCCCCCCGGGACTCGAATAGATACGCAGTATTTT.

This clone was counted only a few times. The chain's CDR3 is CASSSLTSGPGETQYF. CDR3 bases: TGTGCCAGCAGCTCACTAACCAGCGGGCCAGGAGAGACCCAGTACTTC. The chain couples TRBV5-4 to TRBJ2-5; TRBD2 might be the D (6 bases). The germline gives CDR1 SGHNT, CDR2 YYREEE (reference sequence). The CDR3 totals 16 residues. V lost 3 bases, J lost 4 bases, and 19 bases lay in between.